The clone carrying this T cell receptor (beta chain) has only a few counts. The antigen is undetermined. These data belong to a study of identical twins. Notes on the study in general: Twins shared beta out-of-frame sequences in excess, but this excess was weaker. In monozygotic twins, models underestimated the sharing of out-of-frame TCR alpha.

CDR1 and CDR2 (germline): SNHLY, FYNNEI. The CDR3 is made up of 13 amino acids. After removal of 5 bases from V and 7 bases from J, the junction contained 4 bases not matched to a gene. TCRdb redid the calling of the 5' RACE reads with MiXCR, one entry per CDR3 protein. The data hold about 450,000 distinct CDR3 sequences, with approximately 17% observed a single time. The V and J genes are TRBV2 and TRBJ1-4; 7 bases map to TRBD1. Sequencing was carried out using naive T cells sorted from blood. The sequence was obtained from a man aged 45-65 years in good health. CDR3 sequence: CASSWAGGEKLFF. The CDR3 nucleotides read TGTGCCAGCAGTTGGGCAGGGGGTGAAAAACTGTTTTTT.